One and the same sample provided the 4 T cell receptor beta chains below, sequenced in a study of radiation and T cells in renal cell carcinoma. Specified time point: baseline pretreatment blood. Treatment noted: 15 Gy SBRT to primary tumor, nephrectomy 4 weeks later. Generated by immunoSEQ multiplex PCR, the TCRdb table keeps only in-frame clones and is missing some. Of roughly 100,000 clones in the sample, roughly 90% were seen once. Source: blood, taken from a patient whose treatment included radiotherapy and nephrectomy. The receptors shown here come from a man aged 50-60 years with renal cell carcinoma.

The rearrangement links TRBV19 to TRBJ1-1, with TRBD1 as a possible D gene (6 bases). The CDR3 is 14 residues long. V lost 4 bases to trimming and J lost 3 bases, with 12 bases between them. CDR1 and CDR2 (germline): LNHDA, SQIVND (reference sequence). The CDR3 sequence: CASSKQGSDTEAFF. The CDR3 nucleotides are TGTGCCAGTAGTAAACAGGGATCTGACACTGAAGCTTTCTTT.

In its sample, this clone was seen a few times. The chain uses TRBV5-8 and TRBJ1-1; D not resolved. V dropped 4 bases and J dropped 4 bases, with 17 bases sitting between them. CDR3 size: 15 residues. Germline CDR1 SGHTS, CDR2 YDEGEE. The CDR3 DNA reads as TGTGCCAGCAGCCTCCCTCCCGGGTTGAGCACTGAAGCTTTCTTT. Its protein product is CASSLPPGLSTEAFF.

The rearrangement uses TRBV2 and TRBJ1-4; D is undetermined. This CDR3 has 15 amino acids. Trimming removed 2 bases from V and 7 bases from J, with 14 bases in between. CDR1 is SNHLY, CDR2 FYNNEI, per germline. In nucleotides, the CDR3 is TGTGCCAGCAGTGAACAATTTGGCAGAGGTGAAAAACTGTTTTTT. It specifies CASSEQFGRGEKLFF.

This chain links TRBV4-1 with TRBJ2-5; D gene unclear. CDR3 length: 15 amino acids. Germline-derived CDR1 and CDR2 are MGHRA and YSYEKL. The V and J ends lost 4 bases and 1 base respectively, with 13 bases between them. CDR3 loop: CASSPASAIQETQYF. CDR3 nucleotides: TGCGCCAGCAGCCCCGCCTCGGCGATCCAAGAGACCCAGTACTTC.